Listed below are T cell receptor beta chains from one sample, sequenced in a study of blood T cell repertoires in COVID-19. Sequencing used immunoSEQ multiplex PCR; TCRdb keeps in-frame clones, though not all of them. The table has approximately 110,000 clones, around 90% seen once; the top ten hold just over 2%. Sequencing used peripheral blood. The receptors stem from a man aged 50 to 59 with COVID-19, enrolled during active disease. Both conserved end residues are part of each CDR3. The D gene is left open where the match is weak. The listing skips clone size in some rows; elsewhere it reads once, few, many or a size class.

j_gene: TRBJ2-1
v_gene: TRBV7-3
d_gene: -
len: 12
abundance: -
CDR3nt: TGTGCCAGCAGCCCCAGCGGAAATGAGCAGTTCTTC
CDR3aa: CASSPSGNEQFF

j_gene: TRBJ1-5
v_gene: TRBV6-6
d_gene: -
len: 13
abundance: -
CDR3nt: TGTGCCAGCAAAGCGCAGGGAGGGCAGCCCCAGCATTTT
CDR3aa: CASKAQGGQPQHF

j_gene: TRBJ2-7
v_gene: TRBV19
d_gene: -
len: 15
abundance: -
CDR3nt: TGTGCCAGTAGTACCTCTTCACGTAGCTCCTACGAGCAGTACTTC
CDR3aa: CASSTSSRSSYEQYF

j_gene: TRBJ2-3
v_gene: TRBV18
d_gene: TRBD2
len: 20
abundance: -
CDR3nt: TGTGCCAGCTCACTGTTCGTCGCAGGAAGCGGGAGGGCCAACACAGATACGCAGTATTTT
CDR3aa: CASSLFVAGSGRANTDTQYF

j_gene: TRBJ2-1
v_gene: TRBV6-5
d_gene: -
len: 14
abundance: -
CDR3nt: TGTGCCAGCAGTACCGTGAGCTCCTACAATGAGCAGTTCTTC
CDR3aa: CASSTVSSYNEQFF

j_gene: TRBJ2-3
v_gene: TRBV5-4
d_gene: TRBD2
len: 17
abundance: -
CDR3nt: TGTGCCAGCAGCTTGGCGGGAATTAGCGGGAGTACAGATACGCAGTATTTT
CDR3aa: CASSLAGISGSTDTQYF

j_gene: TRBJ2-5
v_gene: TRBV29-1
d_gene: TRBD2
len: 14
abundance: -
CDR3nt: TGCAGCGTTTTACTAGCGGGAGCTGTAGAGACCCAGTACTTC
CDR3aa: CSVLLAGAVETQYF

j_gene: TRBJ2-1
v_gene: TRBV5-6
d_gene: TRBD2
len: 17
abundance: -
CDR3nt: TGTGCCAGCAGCGGACGACTAAGCGGGATGTACCCCAATGAGCAGTTCTTC
CDR3aa: CASSGRLSGMYPNEQFF

j_gene: TRBJ2-7
v_gene: TRBV10-1
d_gene: TRBD2
len: 17
abundance: -
CDR3nt: TGCGCCAGCAGTGAGTTGGAGCTAGCGGGAGAAGGCTACGAGCAGTACTTC
CDR3aa: CASSELELAGEGYEQYF

j_gene: TRBJ2-2
v_gene: TRBV6-6
d_gene: TRBD1
len: 16
abundance: -
CDR3nt: TGTGCCAGCAGTCGACAGGGTTGGGAGAACACCGGGGAGCTGTTTTTT
CDR3aa: CASSRQGWENTGELFF

j_gene: TRBJ1-2
v_gene: TRBV30
d_gene: TRBD1
len: 12
abundance: -
CDR3nt: TGTGCCTGGGCCGGGACAGGGGGCGGCTACACCTTC
CDR3aa: CAWAGTGGGYTF

j_gene: TRBJ1-6
v_gene: TRBV9
d_gene: TRBD1
len: 14
abundance: -
CDR3nt: TGTGCCGGCTCGACAGGGTCCGATAATTCACCCCTCCACTTT
CDR3aa: CAGSTGSDNSPLHF

j_gene: TRBJ1-3
v_gene: TRBV21-1
d_gene: -
len: 16
abundance: -
CDR3nt: TGTGCCAGCAGATACGGACAGGGGAGCTCTGGAAACACCATATATTTT
CDR3aa: CASRYGQGSSGNTIYF

j_gene: TRBJ1-1
v_gene: TRBV7-8
d_gene: -
len: 13
abundance: few
CDR3nt: TGTGCCAGCAGCTCGCCAGGGGACACTGAAGCTTTCTTT
CDR3aa: CASSSPGDTEAFF

j_gene: TRBJ2-3
v_gene: TRBV15
d_gene: TRBD1
len: 14
abundance: -
CDR3nt: TGTGCCACCAGCAACCTAGACAGGGGAGATACGCAGTATTTT
CDR3aa: CATSNLDRGDTQYF

j_gene: TRBJ2-2
v_gene: TRBV28
d_gene: -
len: 14
abundance: -
CDR3nt: TGTGCCAGCAGTCCTCTAGAGAACACCGGGGAGCTGTTTTTT
CDR3aa: CASSPLENTGELFF

j_gene: TRBJ1-2
v_gene: TRBV5-4
d_gene: TRBD1
len: 16
abundance: once
CDR3nt: TGTGCCAGCAGTCCGGACAGGGGCGCCGCTAACTATGGCTACACCTTC
CDR3aa: CASSPDRGAANYGYTF

j_gene: TRBJ2-6
v_gene: TRBV24-1
d_gene: -
len: 16
abundance: -
CDR3nt: TGTGCCACCAGTGGGGGCTCGCCCCCCGGGGCCAACGTCCTGACTTTC
CDR3aa: CATSGGSPPGANVLTF

j_gene: TRBJ1-4
v_gene: TRBV4-1
d_gene: TRBD1
len: 16
abundance: -
CDR3nt: TGCGCCAGCAGCCTGACCAGACAGGGTTGGGATGAAAAACTGTTTTTT
CDR3aa: CASSLTRQGWDEKLFF

j_gene: TRBJ2-1
v_gene: TRBV3-1/TRBV3-2
d_gene: TRBD2
len: 18
abundance: -
CDR3nt: TGTGCCAGCAGCCAGTTCCTGCCGACTAGCGGGATCGACAATGAGCAGTTCTTC
CDR3aa: CASSQFLPTSGIDNEQFF

j_gene: TRBJ2-7
v_gene: TRBV3-1/TRBV3-2
d_gene: -
len: 14
abundance: -
CDR3nt: TGTGCCAGCAGACGAGATAGTAATTCCTACGAGCAGTACTTC
CDR3aa: CASRRDSNSYEQYF

j_gene: TRBJ2-1
v_gene: TRBV29-1
d_gene: TRBD2
len: 16
abundance: -
CDR3nt: TGCAGCGTTGAAGCCCCGGGACTAGGGTCCTACAATGAGCAGTTCTTC
CDR3aa: CSVEAPGLGSYNEQFF

j_gene: TRBJ2-1
v_gene: TRBV24-1
d_gene: TRBD1
len: 16
abundance: once
CDR3nt: TGTGCCACCAGCCCTGTAGGGGGACAGGGGAGCAATGAGCAGTTCTTC
CDR3aa: CATSPVGGQGSNEQFF

j_gene: TRBJ2-7
v_gene: TRBV5-3
d_gene: -
len: 14
abundance: -
CDR3nt: TGTGCCAGAAGCTTGGTCGGGTCAAGGTACGAGCAGTACTTC
CDR3aa: CARSLVGSRYEQYF

j_gene: TRBJ2-1
v_gene: TRBV7-9
d_gene: TRBD2
len: 13
abundance: -
CDR3nt: TGTGCCAGCACGGCGGGGGGGCAGATTGAGCAGTTCTTC
CDR3aa: CASTAGGQIEQFF

j_gene: TRBJ2-1
v_gene: TRBV5-1
d_gene: -
len: 14
abundance: -
CDR3nt: TGCGCCAGAACCTACGGGGACTCCTACAATGAGCAGTTCTTC
CDR3aa: CARTYGDSYNEQFF

j_gene: TRBJ2-4
v_gene: TRBV27
d_gene: TRBD1
len: 13
abundance: -
CDR3nt: TGTGCCAGCAGTTTATCGAGGGGCCAGGGGGAAGACTTC
CDR3aa: CASSLSRGQGEDF

j_gene: TRBJ2-3
v_gene: TRBV20-1
d_gene: TRBD1
len: 8
abundance: -
CDR3nt: TGCACCCCGGGACAGGGTTATTTT
CDR3aa: CTPGQGYF

j_gene: TRBJ2-5
v_gene: TRBV11-2
d_gene: -
len: 15
abundance: -
CDR3nt: TGTGCCAGCAGCACCGTTGGGGGCTACCAAGAGACCCAGTACTTC
CDR3aa: CASSTVGGYQETQYF

j_gene: TRBJ2-4
v_gene: TRBV14
d_gene: TRBD1
len: 16
abundance: -
CDR3nt: TGTGCCAGCAGCCCGACAGGGTGGGGGGCCAAAAACATTCAGTACTTC
CDR3aa: CASSPTGWGAKNIQYF

j_gene: TRBJ1-3
v_gene: TRBV10-3
d_gene: TRBD1
len: 13
abundance: -
CDR3nt: TGTGCCATCACCGGGACAGGGGGGGACACCATATATTTT
CDR3aa: CAITGTGGDTIYF

j_gene: TRBJ2-5
v_gene: TRBV5-4
d_gene: -
len: 13
abundance: -
CDR3nt: TGTGCCAGCAGCTTGGCAGGGCGGGAGACCCAGTACTTC
CDR3aa: CASSLAGRETQYF

j_gene: TRBJ1-2
v_gene: TRBV28
d_gene: -
len: 12
abundance: once
CDR3nt: TGTGCCAGCAGCCTCCGGCGGTATGGCTACACCTTC
CDR3aa: CASSLRRYGYTF

j_gene: TRBJ2-3
v_gene: TRBV7-3
d_gene: -
len: 15
abundance: -
CDR3nt: TGTGCCAGCAGCCCCGACAGGTCCCGCACAGATACGCAGTATTTT
CDR3aa: CASSPDRSRTDTQYF

j_gene: TRBJ2-1
v_gene: TRBV29-1
d_gene: TRBD2
len: 14
abundance: -
CDR3nt: TGCAGCGTTGTGGCTAGCGGGCACTACAATGAGCAGTTCTTC
CDR3aa: CSVVASGHYNEQFF

j_gene: TRBJ1-4
v_gene: TRBV19
d_gene: -
len: 14
abundance: -
CDR3nt: TGTGCCAGTAGCGGGAAACCTACTAATGAAAAACTGTTTTTT
CDR3aa: CASSGKPTNEKLFF

j_gene: TRBJ2-5
v_gene: TRBV21-1
d_gene: -
len: 16
abundance: -
CDR3nt: TGTGCCAGCAGCGCCCGCCGAAGACTAGGAGAAGAGACCCAGTACTTC
CDR3aa: CASSARRRLGEETQYF

j_gene: TRBJ2-3
v_gene: TRBV29-1
d_gene: TRBD2
len: 18
abundance: -
CDR3nt: TGCAGCGTTGTGCGGACTAGCGGGAGGAGGAGACTCACAGATACGCAGTATTTT
CDR3aa: CSVVRTSGRRRLTDTQYF

j_gene: TRBJ2-2
v_gene: TRBV9
d_gene: -
len: 15
abundance: -
CDR3nt: TGTGCCAGCAGCCGCTCAGGGGCAGGGGTCGGGGAGCTGTTTTTT
CDR3aa: CASSRSGAGVGELFF

j_gene: TRBJ2-7
v_gene: TRBV5-5
d_gene: TRBD2
len: 16
abundance: once
CDR3nt: TGTGCCAGCAGCTCACCGGGACTAGCGGCCACCTACGAGCAGTACTTC
CDR3aa: CASSSPGLAATYEQYF

j_gene: TRBJ1-5
v_gene: TRBV21-1
d_gene: -
len: 16
abundance: -
CDR3nt: TGTGCCAGCAGCAGCCCTAAGCAGGGTAGCAATCAGCCCCAGCATTTT
CDR3aa: CASSSPKQGSNQPQHF

j_gene: TRBJ2-3
v_gene: TRBV5-4
d_gene: -
len: 16
abundance: -
CDR3nt: TGTGCCAGCAGCCCTCCGGGGTCGGGCCACACAGATACGCAGTATTTT
CDR3aa: CASSPPGSGHTDTQYF

j_gene: TRBJ1-4
v_gene: TRBV28
d_gene: TRBD1
len: 16
abundance: -
CDR3nt: TGTGCCAGCATGCAGGGGGCTATGGTCGTTAATGAAAAACTGTTTTTT
CDR3aa: CASMQGAMVVNEKLFF

j_gene: TRBJ2-1
v_gene: TRBV9
d_gene: -
len: 12
abundance: -
CDR3nt: TGTGCCAGCAGCGTAGAGGGGCATGAGCAGTTCTTC
CDR3aa: CASSVEGHEQFF

j_gene: TRBJ2-2
v_gene: TRBV7-2
d_gene: TRBD2
len: 14
abundance: -
CDR3nt: TGTGCCAGCAGGGAGAGACTAGCGGGTGGGGAGCTGTTTTTT
CDR3aa: CASRERLAGGELFF

j_gene: TRBJ2-7
v_gene: TRBV28
d_gene: TRBD2
len: 14
abundance: -
CDR3nt: TGTGCCAGCAGGCCTAGCGGGACCTTGGGCGAGCAGTACTTC
CDR3aa: CASRPSGTLGEQYF

j_gene: TRBJ1-5
v_gene: TRBV6-5
d_gene: TRBD1
len: 15
abundance: -
CDR3nt: TGTGCCAGCAGAATTACGGGACAGACAAATCAGCCCCAGCATTTT
CDR3aa: CASRITGQTNQPQHF

j_gene: TRBJ2-1
v_gene: TRBV24-1
d_gene: TRBD1
len: 15
abundance: -
CDR3nt: TGTGCCACCAGTGATTTTGGGACAGGGAAGGATGAGCAGTTCTTC
CDR3aa: CATSDFGTGKDEQFF

j_gene: TRBJ2-3
v_gene: TRBV20-1
d_gene: TRBD2
len: 14
abundance: -
CDR3nt: TGCAGTGCTAGTACGGGAGGGGATACAGATACGCAGTATTTT
CDR3aa: CSASTGGDTDTQYF

j_gene: TRBJ1-5
v_gene: TRBV18
d_gene: -
len: 14
abundance: -
CDR3nt: TGTGCCAGCTCACTCAGACCCAGGGAACAGCCCCAGCATTTT
CDR3aa: CASSLRPREQPQHF

j_gene: TRBJ2-6
v_gene: TRBV19
d_gene: -
len: 15
abundance: once
CDR3nt: TGTGCCAGTAGTATTCCCGGGTTGGGGGCCAACGTCCTGACTTTC
CDR3aa: CASSIPGLGANVLTF

j_gene: TRBJ2-1
v_gene: TRBV5-1
d_gene: TRBD2
len: 18
abundance: once
CDR3nt: TGCGCCAGCAGCCAGCCTAGTAGCGGGGAGAGCTCCTACAATGAGCAGTTCTTC
CDR3aa: CASSQPSSGESSYNEQFF